This TCR beta chain is drawn from a study of T cell repertoires in cytomegalovirus infection. In the study overall: Both a matching HLA type and CMV infection were indicated by public TCR beta signatures.

Broader study findings: Ex vivo, HLA-C-restricted CMV-specific TCR beta clonotypes prevailed over the rest of the response.

The CDR3 is 15 residues long. Trimming at V came to 6 bases and at J to 4 bases, leaving 11 bases not matched to a gene. Germline V gene lookup returns CDR1 MNHEY and CDR2 SVGAGI. This clonotype was counted only a few times. The antigen is unknown. One entry per CDR3 protein, called by TCRdb with MiXCR from the reads. The sample comprises 900,000 to 950,000 distinct CDR3 sequences, around 32% of which are singletons, and 11% to 15% rests with the top ten. The receptor was isolated from a human donor in good health (CMV status not recorded). Some clones in this sample may be carry-over from other donors' samples. V is TRBV6-5 and J is TRBJ1-2; the match to TRBD1 covers 7 bases. This material consisted of cultured CD8+ T cells from PBMCs, taken from culture after CMV antigen stimulation. CDR3 sequence: CASRLTTGTAYGYTF. Here the CDR3 DNA reads TGTGCCAGCAGACTGACAACCGGGACAGCCTATGGCTACACCTTC.